The 2 T cell receptor beta chains reported below all come from one sample, sequenced in a study of cytomegalovirus exposure and HLA in healthy donors. The PCR contained 60 Vbeta and 13 Jbeta primers. Profiled with immunoSEQ multiplex PCR; TCRdb holds only in-frame clones, not every one. The sample has roughly 98,000 clones, less than 65% seen once. Sequenced: PBMCs. Receptor source: a woman aged 25 to 45 in good health and CMV-seropositive.

This clone was seen more than once but under ten times. The chain carries TRBV2 and TRBJ2-1; D is perhaps TRBD2 (7 bases). Germline V gene lookup returns CDR1 SNHLY and CDR2 FYNNEI. V was pared by 1 base and J by 10 bases, with 11 bases between. The CDR3 totals 13 residues. CDR3 sequence (DNA): TGTGCCAGCAGTGAAGAAGGGAGGGGGGAGCAGTTCTTC. It encodes CASSEEGRGEQFF.

This chain joins TRBV6-1 and TRBJ1-3; the D gene is possibly TRBD1 (5 bases). The CDR3 has 13 amino acids. V was cut by 6 bases and J by 6 bases, with 12 bases left in between. The V gene's germline CDR1 is MNHNS and CDR2 SASEGT. CDR3 sequence reads: CASSPDSVNTIYF. Here the CDR3 DNA reads TGTGCCAGCAGCCCAGACAGCGTAAACACCATATATTTT.